This entry features one TCR beta chain sequence. Its antigen is still unknown. This entry comes from a study of shared clonotypes between healthy human individuals. Across the study: Serving as donors were two women and a few men, whose ages spanned 18 to 49. Per donor, CD8 memory used one plate, CD8 naive used two, CD4 memory used three and CD4 naive used three. Study-wide results and caveats: Clonotype sharing across a few donors was observed for about 5.5% of naive CD4 clonotypes.

The CDR3 length is 15 residues. CDR1 is SGHDT, CDR2 YYEEEE, per germline. J gave up 5 bases and V 3 bases, and 5 bases lay outside the gene matches. Sorted-subset replicate PCRs used 200 ng of genomic DNA. This amount corresponded to approximately 30,000 T cell genomes. Clones were read by immunoSEQ multiplex PCR, and TCRdb kept only the in-frame ones, dropping some. Among some 2,000,000 clones listed, 90% to 97% were seen once. The rearrangement joins TRBV5-6 to TRBJ2-7; 13 nucleotides match TRBD2. The source is a man aged 18 to 35 in good health. The sequencing sample was made of naive CD4+ T cells sorted from blood. The subset is: CD45RA+ positively selected. In nucleotides, the CDR3 is TGTGCCAGCAGCTGGACTAGCGGGGGCCGAAACGAGCAGTACTTC. Amino acid sequence: CASSWTSGGRNEQYF.